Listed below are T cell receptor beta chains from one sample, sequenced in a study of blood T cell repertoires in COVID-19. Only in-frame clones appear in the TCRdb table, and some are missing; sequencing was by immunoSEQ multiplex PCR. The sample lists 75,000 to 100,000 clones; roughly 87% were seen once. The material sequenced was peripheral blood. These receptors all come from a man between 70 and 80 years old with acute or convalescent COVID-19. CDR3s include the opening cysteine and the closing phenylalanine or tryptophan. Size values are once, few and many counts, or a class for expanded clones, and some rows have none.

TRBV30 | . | CAWSVSGLGNTIYF
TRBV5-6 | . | CASSLGIGQGYGNTIYF
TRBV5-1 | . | CASSLVVGGAGNTIYF
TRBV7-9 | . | CASGNSGGHTNQPQHF
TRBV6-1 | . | CASSESGGSSADTQYF
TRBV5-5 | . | CASSRTGTRTGNEQFF
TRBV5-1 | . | CASSLHLGQGGEQYF
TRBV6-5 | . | CASRKTGVPNQPQHF
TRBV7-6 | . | CASSLAWANTDTQYF
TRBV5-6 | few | CASSEGQLYGYTF
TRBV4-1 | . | CASSPQSYNEQFF
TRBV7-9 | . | CASSEGGLGAGELFF
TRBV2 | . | CASSRVASYTF
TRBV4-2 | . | CASSQVGDRAHEQYF
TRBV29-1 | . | CSVESGGEQYF
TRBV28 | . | CASSRGQGALLANEKLFF
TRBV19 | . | CATSTVGSYNSPLHF
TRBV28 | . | CASRLPGLAGALAKNIQYF